These T cell receptor beta chains were read from a single sample in a study of shared clonotypes between healthy human individuals. Profiling relied on immunoSEQ multiplex PCR, and the TCRdb table lists in-frame clones only, not all of them. The data show over 750,000 clones, roughly 96% seen once. Sample: naive CD8+ T cells sorted from blood. Every receptor here comes from a man aged 30-40 years in good health. Both conserved end residues are part of each CDR3. The order of the fields is CDR3 DNA, CDR3 protein, V gene, J gene, clone size, D gene. D genes are given only for firm matches. Only some rows state a clone size, as once, few, many or a class for expanded clones.

TGTGCCAGCAGCCCGGGACAGACCTACGAGCAGTACTTC	CASSPGQTYEQYF	TRBV7-8	TRBJ2-7	.	TRBD1
TGCGCCAGCAGCGCCGGACAGGGGGCCTACACCGGGGAGCTGTTTTTT	CASSAGQGAYTGELFF	TRBV5-1	TRBJ2-2	.	TRBD1
TGTGCCAGCGCTCAGGGGGCATTTTCTGGAAACACCATATATTTT	CASAQGAFSGNTIYF	TRBV13	TRBJ1-3	.	TRBD1
TGCGCCAGCTCCCCCAACGGGAGGGCCTCCTCAAACACCGGGGAGCTGTTTTTT	CASSPNGRASSNTGELFF	TRBV4-1	TRBJ2-2	.	TRBD2
TGTGCCAGCAGTCTTATTGGAGACGAGCAGTACTTC	CASSLIGDEQYF	TRBV28	TRBJ2-7	.	.
TGTGCCAGCCCACTGCGGGGTGGCAACTATGGCTACACCTTC	CASPLRGGNYGYTF	TRBV2	TRBJ1-2	.	.
TGTGCCAGTAGTACCACTGGACAGGGCATCCAAGAGACCCAGTACTTC	CASSTTGQGIQETQYF	TRBV19	TRBJ2-5	.	TRBD1
TGCGCCAGCAGCCAAGTCCTAGCGGGATTAACAGAGCAGTTCTTC	CASSQVLAGLTEQFF	TRBV4-1	TRBJ2-1	once	TRBD2
TGTGCCAGCAGCCCCTCCTGGACCCAAAATCAGCCCCAGCATTTT	CASSPSWTQNQPQHF	TRBV9	TRBJ1-5	once	.
TGCAGCGTTGTTAAGTTTATGGAAACGGGTGGCAATGAGCAGTTCTTC	CSVVKFMETGGNEQFF	TRBV29-1	TRBJ2-1	.	.
TGTGCCATCAGTGCCACGAGGACTAGCGGGAGTTTCGGGGAGACCCAGTACTTC	CAISATRTSGSFGETQYF	TRBV10-3	TRBJ2-5	.	TRBD2
TGCGCCAGCAGCCTAGAGCGTATGAACACTGAAGCTTTCTTT	CASSLERMNTEAFF	TRBV4-3	TRBJ1-1	.	.
TGTGCCAGTAGTATATTCAGAGAGACCGGGGAGCTGTTTTTT	CASSIFRETGELFF	TRBV19	TRBJ2-2	.	.
TGTGCCAGCAGCCCACTTATCAGGGACGAGCAGTACTTC	CASSPLIRDEQYF	TRBV7-6	TRBJ2-7	.	.
TGTGCCAGCAGTTCCACAGGGTTCCACGAGCAGTACTTC	CASSSTGFHEQYF	TRBV6-5	TRBJ2-7	.	.
TGTGCCAGCAGCCCTTTTGGGTATGAGCAGTTCTTC	CASSPFGYEQFF	TRBV7-2	TRBJ2-1	.	.
TGTGCCAGCAGCTTACGTCGGACGGACAAAGAGACCCAGTACTTC	CASSLRRTDKETQYF	TRBV7-8	TRBJ2-5	.	.
TGTGCCAGCAGCTCCCGGACAGAAGGCTACACCTTC	CASSSRTEGYTF	TRBV9	TRBJ1-2	.	.
TGTGCCAGCAGCGTAGTTTTCCGCGAAAGTTCCTCCTACAATGAGCAGTTCTTC	CASSVVFRESSSYNEQFF	TRBV9	TRBJ2-1	.	.
TGTGCCAGCAGCTTAGGAGGGCTAGGGCGGATCAATGAGCAGTTCTTC	CASSLGGLGRINEQFF	TRBV7-3	TRBJ2-1	.	.
TGTGCCAGCAGTCTTAGGGATAATGAGCAGTTCTTC	CASSLRDNEQFF	TRBV2	TRBJ2-1	once	.
TGCGCCAGCAGTGAGATGGACAGAAGCAATCAGCCCCAGCATTTT	CASSEMDRSNQPQHF	TRBV10-2	TRBJ1-5	.	.